This T cell receptor (beta chain) was captured in a study of vaccination and CD4 T cells after COVID-19. The Oncomine TCR Beta short-read assay sequenced DNA from cultured CD4+ T cells. Each CDR3 protein is one row after TCRdb ran MiXCR on the PCR reads. Among roughly 16,000 distinct CDR3 sequences listed, approximately 41% were seen once. Germline V lookup: CDR1 SGHRS, CDR2 YFSETQ. Trimming took 0 bases from V and 1 from J, leaving 7 bases between them. The CDR3 has 15 amino acids. Indicated treatment: approximately nine-day PBMC culture with coronavirus spike peptide pools or control peptides (ViraFEST assay). On this clonotype: Its specificity is unknown.

This TCR came from a human donor who had recovered from COVID-19. This chain uses TRBV5-1 with TRBJ2-2; no reliable D call. Material for sequencing was CD4+ T cells from blood, cultured in vitro. The DNA for the CDR3 is TGCGCCAGCAGCTTGGATCAGGTGAACACCGGGGAGCTGTTTTTT. It codes for CASSLDQVNTGELFF.